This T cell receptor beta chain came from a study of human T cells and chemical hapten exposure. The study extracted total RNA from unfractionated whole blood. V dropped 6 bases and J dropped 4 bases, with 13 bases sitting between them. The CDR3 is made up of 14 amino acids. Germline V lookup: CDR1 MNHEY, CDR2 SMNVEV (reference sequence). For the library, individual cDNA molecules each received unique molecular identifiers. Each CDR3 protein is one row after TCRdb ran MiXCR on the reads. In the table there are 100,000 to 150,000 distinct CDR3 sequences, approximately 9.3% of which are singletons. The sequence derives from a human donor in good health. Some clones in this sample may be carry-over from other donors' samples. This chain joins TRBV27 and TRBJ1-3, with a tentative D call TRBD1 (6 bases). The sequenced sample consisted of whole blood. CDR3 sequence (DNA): TGTGCCAGCAGACAGGGCTCGTCCGGAAACACCATATATTTT. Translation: CASRQGSSGNTIYF.